This TCR beta chain was found in a study of T cells in Graves' hyperthyroidism and ophthalmopathy. Researchers amplified the TCR beta CDR3 regions from RNA transcripts. A set of HTBI primers served as the primers for a first-round RT-PCR of the TCR CDR3. From the multiplex PCR reads, TCRdb called clonotypes with MiXCR, one entry per CDR3 protein. The sample shows around 580,000 distinct CDR3 sequences, roughly 50% of them seen only once. With regard to this clonotype: Its specificity is not known.

Overall study findings and caveats: Blood held most thyroid clonotypes expanded above 0.001 frequency. From stable hyperthyroidism, ophthalmopathy was set apart by a 13 V-J model.

Graves' hyperthyroidism was deemed stable absent ophthalmopathy progression within 18 months. This clonotype originated in a woman aged 18-30 years with Graves' hyperthyroidism. Material for sequencing was peripheral blood or thyroid tissue (not recorded which).

CDR3 region: CASSPRGVSGYTF. CDR3 DNA: TGTGCCAGCAGCCCCCGGGGGGTAAGCGGCTACACCTTC. This chain connects TRBV7-9 to TRBJ1-2, with D maybe TRBD1 (5 bases). The CDR3 has 13 amino acids. The germline V gene encodes CDR1 SEHNR and CDR2 FQNEAQ (reference sequence). The V end was cut by 5 bases, the J end by 8 bases, with 15 bases between.